This entry describes one TCR beta chain. Its antigen is as yet unknown. The study sampled nominally healthy donors, though unrecorded immune exposures were likely. These data are taken from a study of cytomegalovirus exposure and HLA in healthy donors. The PCR used 60 Vbeta and 13 Jbeta primers. Profiling relied on immunoSEQ multiplex PCR, and the TCRdb table lists in-frame clones only, not all of them. The data contain 100,000 or so clones, 70% to 90% of them seen just once; the ten biggest clones take up over 2%. Study results and caveats: The later analysis indicated that the majority of CMV-associated TCR beta chains appeared HLA-restricted.

Sequencing was done on a sample of PBMCs. This TCR derives from a man younger than 35 in good health and CMV-seronegative.

The CDR3 loop reads CASSPTNSGYEQYF. For the CDR3, the DNA is TGTGCCAGCAGCCCAACTAACTCCGGCTACGAGCAGTACTTC. V is TRBV4-2 and J is TRBJ2-7; no definite D call. The V end was cut by 4 bases, the J end by 3 bases, with 13 bases between. The CDR3 runs 14 residues. Germline values: CDR1 LGHNA, CDR2 YNFKEQ.